The 18 T cell receptor beta chains reported below all come from one sample, sequenced in a study of cytomegalovirus exposure and HLA in healthy donors listed by TCRdb under 2017. Preparation of the library involved the immunoSEQ multiplex PCR assay. For the multiplex PCR, a mixture combining 60 forward primers for TCR Vbeta segments and 13 reverse primers for TCR Jbeta segments was used. This immuneACCESS table, as held by TCRdb, lists in-frame sequences with V and J called but not all clones. Of the missing ones, under half trace to an unresolved V gene in checked studies; the others have no known cause. Recorded for this sample are some 110,000 clones; about four fifths of them occurred a single time. Approximately 23% of the sample lies in the top ten. Sequencing was performed on PBMCs. Receptors originate from a man aged 25-45 years in good health and CMV-seropositive.

This clone was counted once. The rearrangement uses TRBV9 and TRBJ1-2; perhaps TRBD1 as D (6 bases). The length of the CDR3 is 14 residues. Trimming shortened V by 4 bases and J by 5 bases, and 15 bases separated the two germline ends. Germline CDR1 SGDLS, CDR2 YYNGEE. In nucleotides, the CDR3 is TGTGCCAGCAGCACCGGGACAAGACAATATGGCTACACCTTC. Translation: CASSTGTRQYGYTF.

The chain joins TRBV27 to TRBJ2-3; D is possibly TRBD2 (5 bases). CDR1 is MNHEY and CDR2 is SMNVEV in the germline V gene (reference sequence). Trimming left V 5 bases short and J 0 bases short, with 12 bases between. The CDR3 contains 15 residues. CDR3 sequence reads: CASSPQRTSTDTQYF. In DNA, the CDR3 is TGTGCCAGCAGTCCCCAGCGGACTAGCACAGATACGCAGTATTTT.

The genes are TRBV6-1 and TRBJ1-3; D gene unclear. V lost 6 bases, J lost 8 bases, and 20 bases lay in between. CDR1 MNHNS and CDR2 SASEGT come from the germline V gene. The CDR3 length is 15 residues. The DNA for the CDR3 is TGTGCCAGCAGAGGGAGGACGCTAGCTACTGACACCATATATTTT. Its translation is CASRGRTLATDTIYF.

The chain employs TRBV4-1 and TRBJ2-5; 8 bases are a match to TRBD2. The trim removed 2 bases at V and 4 bases at J, leaving 6 bases unmatched. This CDR3 spans 15 amino acids. The germline CDR1 and CDR2 sequences are MGHRA and YSYEKL. The CDR3 is CASSQTGGPSETQYF. CDR3 bases: TGCGCCAGCAGCCAAACGGGGGGGCCATCAGAGACCCAGTACTTC.

This chain connects TRBV18 to TRBJ2-1, with TRBD1 matching 11 bases. Germline-derived CDR1 and CDR2 are KGHSH and LQKENI. The length of the CDR3 is 14 residues. Unmatched junction bases numbered 5, after V lost 6 bases and J lost 7 bases. In DNA, the CDR3 is TGTGCCAGCTCGCCGGACAGGGGGCTGAATGAGCAGTTCTTC. It encodes CASSPDRGLNEQFF.

The chain carries TRBV7-3 and TRBJ2-1; TRBD2 agrees at 9 bases. CDR3 length equals 15 residues. V dropped 5 bases and J dropped 3; count of bases not matched to a gene: 5. The germline gives CDR1 SGHTA, CDR2 FQGTGA. This CDR3 is CASSKGGGGYNEQFF. CDR3 DNA sequence: TGTGCCAGCAGCAAAGGCGGGGGGGGCTACAATGAGCAGTTCTTC.

V is TRBV6-4 and J is TRBJ1-2; D is undetermined. CDR3 size: 13 residues. Trimming removed 2 bases from V and 7 bases from J, with 11 bases in between. Per the germline V gene, CDR1 is MRHNA and CDR2 is SNTAGT. As DNA, the CDR3 is TGTGCCAGCAGTGACCCTAGGACTAGTGGCTACACCTTC. Protein sequence: CASSDPRTSGYTF.

CDR3 in DNA: TGTGCCAGCAGGGCTCCCACAGATACGCAGTATTTT. Translating it yields CASRAPTDTQYF. V is TRBV27 and J is TRBJ2-3; D call uncertain. V lost 6 bases, J lost 2 bases, and 6 bases lay in between. From germline, CDR1 is MNHEY and CDR2 SMNVEV (reference sequence). The CDR3 has 12 amino acids.

This clone was observed a handful of times. The chain employs TRBV11-2 and TRBJ2-3; 7 bases map to TRBD2. The CDR3 has 16 amino acids. Germline lookup yields CDR1 SGHAT and CDR2 FQNNGV. The ends lost 5 bases at V and 3 bases at J; junction bases unmatched: 11. The chain's CDR3 is CASSAYRGLPTDTQYF. The CDR3 DNA reads as TGTGCCAGCAGCGCCTATAGGGGACTACCTACAGATACGCAGTATTTT. Full variable domain (remainder filled in from reference TRBV11-2 and TRBJ2-3): EAGVAQSPRYKIIEKRQSVAFWCNPISGHATLYWYQQILGQGPKLLIQFQNNGVVDDSQLPKDRFSAERLKGVDSTLKIQPAKLEDSAVYLCASSAYRGLPTDTQYFGPGTRLTVL.

This chain links TRBV7-6 with TRBJ1-5; D is unresolved. The CDR3 loop spans 16 amino acids. The V gene's germline CDR1 is SGHVS and CDR2 FNYEAQ. The V gene lost 0 bases and the J gene lost 0 bases, with 9 bases spanning the gap. This CDR3 reads CASSLAPGYSNQPQHF. CDR3 DNA: TGTGCCAGCAGCTTAGCGCCAGGCTATAGCAATCAGCCCCAGCATTTT.

Comment on this clone: In the same sample, other DNA sequences code for this CDR3. The rearrangement links TRBV30 to TRBJ2-1, with a tentative D call TRBD2 (7 bases). The V end lost 3 bases, the J end lost 4 bases, and 22 bases lay between the germline ends. The CDR3 is 17 residues long. Germline V lookup: CDR1 GTSNPN, CDR2 SVGIG (reference sequence). The CDR3 loop reads CAWSRSRVAGAYNEQFF. The CDR3 region has the DNA TGTGCCTGGAGCCGATCCCGGGTGGCGGGGGCGTACAATGAGCAGTTCTTC.

The genes are TRBV19 and TRBJ1-1; 11 bases agree with TRBD1. Looked up from germline, CDR1 is LNHDA and CDR2 is SQIVND (reference sequence). Trimming removed 3 bases from V and 1 base from J; junction bases left unmatched: 7. The CDR3 sequence is 17 residues long. The CDR3 nucleotides read TGTGCCAGTAGTATGTTCCTGGACAGGGGGCCGAACACTGAAGCTTTCTTT. Amino acids: CASSMFLDRGPNTEAFF.

The V call is TRBV29-1, the J call TRBJ2-5, with D possibly being TRBD2 (7 bases). TRBJ2-7 explains the end of the DNA better; the J call may be wrong. This CDR3 is built from 17 residues. In germline, CDR1 is SQVTM, CDR2 ANQGSEA. The CDR3 loop is CSVGEGTFSLNAYEQYF. CDR3 coding DNA: TGCAGCGTCGGGGAGGGGACATTTTCGCTCAACGCGTACGAGCAGTACTTC.

The chain joins TRBV29-1 to TRBJ2-5; D is perhaps TRBD1 (6 bases). The CDR3 is 11 amino acids. In germline, CDR1 is SQVTM, CDR2 ANQGSEA. With 6 bases removed from V and 4 bases from J, the gap between germline ends came to 9 bases. The CDR3 nucleotides read TGCAGCGTCCGAGGGGGAGAGACCCAGTACTTC. This sequence encodes CSVRGGETQYF.

The rearrangement joins TRBV10-1 to TRBJ2-3; 13 bases agree with TRBD2. Germline trimming cut 11 bases from V and 3 bases from J; bases unmatched to any gene: 8. There are 15 residues in the CDR3. CDR1 is WNHNN, CDR2 SYGVQD, per germline (reference sequence). The CDR3 sequence: CAAIPGLAGTDTQYF. In DNA, the CDR3 is TGCGCCGCGATCCCGGGACTAGCGGGGACAGATACGCAGTATTTT.

This clone was seen a single time. J is TRBJ1-5 and V is TRBV2; tentative D call: TRBD1 (5 bases). The V and J ends lost 1 base and 0 bases respectively, with 13 bases between them. Per the germline V gene, CDR1 is SNHLY and CDR2 is FYNNEI. The CDR3 loop spans 17 amino acids. This CDR3 reads CASSEGQPLFSNQPQHF. CDR3 DNA sequence: TGTGCCAGCAGTGAAGGACAGCCCCTGTTTAGCAATCAGCCCCAGCATTTT.

V usage is TRBV11-3 and J usage is TRBJ2-5; D is possibly TRBD2 (5 bases). CDR3 size: 14 residues. V gave up 5 bases and J gave up 0 bases, with 10 bases separating them. The germline V gene has CDR1 SGHNT and CDR2 YENEEA. The chain's CDR3 is CASSDPGNQETQYF. Written as DNA, the CDR3 is TGTGCCAGCAGCGACCCCGGGAACCAAGAGACCCAGTACTTC.

This chain connects TRBV12-5 to TRBJ2-5; tentatively, D is TRBD1 (6 bases). This CDR3 is 13 amino acids long. The germline V gene encodes CDR1 LGHNT and CDR2 FRNRAP. Trimming left V 7 bases short and J 3 bases short, with 12 bases between. The CDR3 reads CASELSGEETQYF. Here the CDR3 DNA reads TGTGCTAGTGAACTCTCAGGGGAAGAGACCCAGTACTTC.